One sample yielded the 27 T cell receptor beta chains listed below, sequenced in a study of a mutant IDH1 vaccine in newly diagnosed glioma. The time point here: week 5, during vaccination. Each dose of the vaccine consisted of 300 ug of mutant IDH1 20-mer peptide, with topical imiquimod. These receptors' targets are unknown. Assay used: immunoSEQ multiplex PCR; TCRdb lists only in-frame clones, some missing. This repertoire shows roughly 40,000 clones, 80% to 95% found once; its top ten account for over 2%. The sequenced sample was PBMCs, obtained from a glioma patient whose treatment included an IDH1 peptide vaccine. These receptors were obtained from a man aged 50 to 60 with glioma.

The V call is TRBV5-1, the J call TRBJ1-4; 10 positions agree with TRBD1. Germline V gene sequence: CDR1 SGHRS, CDR2 YFSETQ. The CDR3 covers 16 residues. V was clipped by 3 bases and J by 7 bases; unmatched bases: 9. The CDR3, as DNA: TGCGCCAGCAGCTGGGGCGGGACAGGGGTCGGTGAAAAACTGTTTTTT. Translated, it gives CASSWGGTGVGEKLFF.

The chain has TRBV6-6 and TRBJ2-3, with TRBD1 matching over 10 bases. This CDR3 is built from 16 residues. V dropped 4 bases and J dropped 2; count of bases not matched to a gene: 6. Germline CDR1 is MNHNY and CDR2 is SVGAGI (reference sequence). CDR3 in DNA: TGTGCCAGCAGTTTGGGGACAGGGGCTACCACAGATACGCAGTATTTT. Protein product: CASSLGTGATTDTQYF.

This rearrangement joins TRBV7-9 to TRBJ2-7, with D tentatively TRBD1 or TRBD2 (5 bases each). The CDR3 spans 15 residues. V was cut by 7 bases and J by 3 bases, with 19 bases left in between. Germline V CDR1 and CDR2: SEHNR, FQNEAQ (reference sequence). The chain's CDR3 is CASTLTRDGGYEQYF. DNA for the CDR3: TGTGCCAGCACCCTAACCCGGGACGGAGGCTACGAGCAGTACTTC.

This rearrangement joins TRBV29-1 to TRBJ2-1; 12 bases align to TRBD2. The CDR3 is made up of 18 amino acids. Losses at the gene ends were 3 bases for V and 6 bases for J; bases not matched to a gene: 15. Germline CDR1 reads SQVTM; CDR2 reads ANQGSEA. CDR3 loop: CSVEGGPLAGGRANEQFF. CDR3 bases: TGCAGCGTTGAGGGAGGGCCTCTAGCGGGGGGGCGGGCCAATGAGCAGTTCTTC.

This sequence joins TRBV19 and TRBJ2-7, with TRBD1 identical over 8 bases. V shed 3 bases and J 4 bases; nucleotides not matched to a gene: 11. CDR3 length equals 16 residues. From germline, CDR1 is LNHDA and CDR2 SQIVND (reference sequence). The CDR3, as DNA: TGTGCCAGTAGTATTATCCCCGGGACAGGAGCGTACGAGCAGTACTTC. This sequence encodes CASSIIPGTGAYEQYF.

This clone has more than one count but fewer than ten. The genes are TRBV19 and TRBJ1-6; the D gene is possibly TRBD1 (5 bases). V lost 7 bases, J lost 8 bases, and 15 bases lay in between. CDR3 size: 14 residues. CDR1 and CDR2 from the germline V gene are LNHDA and SQIVND (reference sequence). This CDR3 reads CASTSGTGYSPLHF. Here the CDR3 DNA reads TGTGCCAGTACCTCCGGGACCGGATATTCACCCCTCCACTTT.

The chain is built from TRBV5-4 and TRBJ2-1, with D perhaps matching TRBD2 (6 bases). CDR1 is SGHNT and CDR2 is YYREEE in the germline V gene (reference sequence). Between the trimmed V and J ends, which lost 4 bases and 1 base, there was a span of 21 bases. The CDR3 has 18 amino acids. The CDR3 DNA is TGTGCCAGCAGCACACCCGTCCGTGGGGGGAGTTCCTACAATGAGCAGTTCTTC. This translates into CASSTPVRGGSSYNEQFF.

This chain uses TRBV19 with TRBJ1-5; D might be TRBD1 (5 bases). The ends were cut back, 5 bases at V and 0 bases at J, with 14 bases in the middle. CDR1 is LNHDA, CDR2 SQIVND, per germline (reference sequence). The CDR3 spans 16 residues. The CDR3 nucleotides are TGTGCCAGTAGTCACGGGACTTCCGATAGCAATCAGCCCCAGCATTTT. This translates into CASSHGTSDSNQPQHF.

This chain links TRBV25-1 with TRBJ1-2; no clear D. Trimming left V 6 bases short and J 0 bases short, with 11 bases between. This CDR3 is built from 14 residues. Germline CDR1 and CDR2: MGHDK and SYGVNS. CDR3: CASSPTWTNYGYTF. The CDR3 coding sequence is TGTGCCAGCAGCCCCACTTGGACTAACTATGGCTACACCTTC.

This chain joins TRBV5-1 and TRBJ2-1, with TRBD1 as a possible D gene (5 bases). Trimming removed 7 bases at V and 0 bases at J, with 8 bases between. This CDR3 spans 13 amino acids. Germline-derived CDR1 and CDR2 are SGHRS and YFSETQ. The chain's CDR3 is CASGANSYNEQFF. CDR3 nucleotide sequence: TGCGCCAGCGGGGCCAACTCCTACAATGAGCAGTTCTTC.

This sequence joins TRBV19 and TRBJ1-4; D not resolved. Trimming left V 7 bases short and J 8 bases short, with 17 bases between. CDR3 size: 14 residues. In germline, CDR1 is LNHDA, CDR2 SQIVND (reference sequence). The CDR3 loop reads CASTPGYDGEKLFF. DNA of the CDR3: TGTGCCAGTACGCCGGGTTACGACGGCGAAAAACTGTTTTTT.

This chain connects TRBV5-5 to TRBJ2-7, with 8 positions matching TRBD1. CDR1 SGHKS and CDR2 YYEKEE come from the germline V gene (reference sequence). The V segment lost 0 bases and the J segment 10 bases; nucleotides outside the gene matches: 18. The CDR3 spans 17 residues. CDR3 region: CASSLARDRLNTLEQYF. CDR3 bases: TGTGCCAGCAGCTTGGCGAGGGACAGGCTGAACACTCTTGAACAGTACTTC.

V gene TRBV6-1 combines with J gene TRBJ2-1; D is ambiguous. There are 13 residues in the CDR3. Trimming took off 6 bases at V and 10 bases at J, with 16 bases between the two ends. Germline loops: CDR1 MNHNS, CDR2 SASEGT. This chain's CDR3 is CASSGASEGEQFF. CDR3 DNA: TGTGCCAGCAGCGGAGCCAGTGAAGGCGAGCAGTTCTTC.

The rearrangement uses TRBV27 and TRBJ2-5, with 8 bases lining up with TRBD2. Germline lookup yields CDR1 MNHEY and CDR2 SMNVEV (reference sequence). V was clipped by 6 bases and J by 1 base; unmatched bases: 4. This CDR3 spans 14 amino acids. The CDR3 protein is CASRLSGIQETQYF. The DNA of the CDR3 is TGTGCCAGCAGGCTTAGCGGGATCCAAGAGACCCAGTACTTC.

This clone appeared a few times. The DNA of the CDR3 is TGTGCCAGCAGCTTCGGGACAGGGGGCTATGGCTACACCTTC. The encoded protein is CASSFGTGGYGYTF. The chain employs TRBV5-6 and TRBJ1-2; 11 bases agree with TRBD1. The CDR3 is 14 amino acids. The trim removed 2 bases at V and 4 bases at J, leaving 1 base unmatched. Germline CDR1 reads SGHDT; CDR2 reads YYEEEE.

This chain joins TRBV6-6 and TRBJ1-2, with TRBD1 matching 10 bases. This CDR3 comprises 12 residues. The trim removed 7 bases at V and 7 bases at J, leaving 3 bases unmatched. CDR1 and CDR2 from the germline V gene are MNHNY and SVGAGI (reference sequence). For the CDR3, the DNA is TGTGCCAGCAACCGGGACAGGGGTGGCTACACCTTC. It codes for CASNRDRGGYTF.

V gene TRBV18 combines with J gene TRBJ1-1, with unresolved D. The CDR3 is 12 amino acids. Germline values: CDR1 KGHSH, CDR2 LQKENI. Trimming took 3 bases from V and 1 from J, leaving 3 bases between them. The CDR3 DNA is TGTGCCAGCTCACCCGGGAACACTGAAGCTTTCTTT. Its translation: CASSPGNTEAFF.

This chain uses TRBV6-5 with TRBJ2-7, with 7 positions matching TRBD2. The germline gives CDR1 MNHEY, CDR2 SVGAGI. The CDR3 has 13 residues. V shed 8 bases, J shed 6 bases, and the junction held 10 bases outside the gene matches. CDR3: CASFRGREGEQYF. DNA of the CDR3: TGTGCCAGCTTCCGTGGCAGGGAGGGCGAGCAGTACTTC.

The chain has TRBV29-1 and TRBJ2-5; 8 positions agree with TRBD1. Germline lookup yields CDR1 SQVTM and CDR2 ANQGSEA. The CDR3 is 12 residues long. V shed 7 bases and J 5 bases; nucleotides not matched to a gene: 6. CDR3 amino acids: CSAVTGEETQYF. CDR3 coding DNA: TGCAGCGCCGTGACAGGGGAGGAGACCCAGTACTTC.

V gene TRBV9 combines with J gene TRBJ2-7, with a possible D match to TRBD1 (6 bases). The CDR3 spans 14 residues. Germline values: CDR1 SGDLS, CDR2 YYNGEE. V was pared by 0 bases and J by 3 bases, with 10 bases between. CDR3 region: CASSVGDIHYEQYF. For the CDR3, the DNA is TGTGCCAGCAGCGTAGGGGACATCCACTACGAGCAGTACTTC.

This clone has only one observation. This CDR3 is CSVGDIRRNYGYTF. DNA of the CDR3: TGCAGCGTTGGGGACATTCGTCGAAACTATGGCTACACCTTC. The rearrangement joins TRBV29-1 to TRBJ1-2; maybe TRBD1 (6 bases). Per the germline V gene, CDR1 is SQVTM and CDR2 is ANQGSEA. Trimming removed 4 bases from V and 2 bases from J, with 14 bases in between. This CDR3 has 14 amino acids.

V and J are TRBV10-3 and TRBJ1-5; D gene unclear. Germline V gene lookup returns CDR1 ENHRY and CDR2 SYGVKD. Trimming removed 6 bases at V and 3 bases at J, with 12 bases between. The CDR3 is made up of 14 amino acids. CDR3 protein: CAIRGDGNNQPQHF. CDR3 sequence (DNA): TGTGCCATCAGGGGAGACGGCAACAATCAGCCCCAGCATTTT.

The rearrangement uses TRBV4-1 and TRBJ1-2; maybe TRBD1 (5 bases). V lost 1 base, J lost 8 bases, and 17 bases lay in between. The CDR3 contains 15 residues. CDR1 is MGHRA and CDR2 is YSYEKL in the germline V gene. CDR3 nucleotides: TGCGCCAGCAGCCAAGTCGGGGGGACCCCCAGCGGCTACACCTTC. It yields the protein CASSQVGGTPSGYTF.

The CDR3 coding sequence is TGTGCCATCAGTGAGGGGGGCAGGGGCACTGAAGCTTTCTTT. This codes for CAISEGGRGTEAFF. The chain has TRBV10-3 and TRBJ1-1, with D perhaps TRBD1 (6 bases). From germline, CDR1 is ENHRY and CDR2 SYGVKD. The CDR3 has 14 amino acids. With 2 bases removed from V and 4 bases from J, the gap between germline ends came to 11 bases.

The rearrangement links TRBV6-5 to TRBJ2-3; 9 bases agree with TRBD2. The CDR3 loop spans 15 amino acids. Looked up from germline, CDR1 is MNHEY and CDR2 is SVGAGI. J was trimmed by 5 bases and V by 0 bases; bases with no gene match: 3. In DNA, the CDR3 is TGTGCCAGCAGTTACTCGCGTAGCGGGGGAGATACGCAGTATTTT. Translating it yields CASSYSRSGGDTQYF.

This rearrangement joins TRBV4-1 to TRBJ2-1; tentative D call: TRBD1 (6 bases). This CDR3 has 15 amino acids. Germline CDR1 MGHRA, CDR2 YSYEKL. Trimming removed 0 bases from V and 6 bases from J, with 12 bases in between. The CDR3 nucleotides are TGCGCCAGCAGCCAAGATCCGTCAGGGGCCAATGAGCAGTTCTTC. Translation gives CASSQDPSGANEQFF.

The chain employs TRBV9 and TRBJ2-1; D gene ambiguous. The ends were cut back, 1 base at V and 4 bases at J, with 24 bases in the middle. Germline V gene sequence: CDR1 SGDLS, CDR2 YYNGEE. The CDR3 runs to 19 residues. CDR3 region: CASSVLIVPGFLGYNEQFF. The CDR3 region has the DNA TGTGCCAGCAGCGTATTAATAGTCCCCGGATTTCTGGGATACAATGAGCAGTTCTTC.